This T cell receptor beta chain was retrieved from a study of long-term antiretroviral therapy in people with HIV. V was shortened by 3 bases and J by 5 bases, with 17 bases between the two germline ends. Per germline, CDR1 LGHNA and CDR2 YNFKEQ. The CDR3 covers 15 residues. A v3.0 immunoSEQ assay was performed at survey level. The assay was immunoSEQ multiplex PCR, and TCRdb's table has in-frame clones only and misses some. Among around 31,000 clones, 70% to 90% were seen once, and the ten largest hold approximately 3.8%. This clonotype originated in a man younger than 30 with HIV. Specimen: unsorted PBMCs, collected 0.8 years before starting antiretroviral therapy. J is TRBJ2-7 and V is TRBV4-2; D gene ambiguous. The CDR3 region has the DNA TGTGCCAGCAGCCATCCCAACCTTCAGTTACACGAGCAGTACTTC. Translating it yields CASSHPNLQLHEQYF.